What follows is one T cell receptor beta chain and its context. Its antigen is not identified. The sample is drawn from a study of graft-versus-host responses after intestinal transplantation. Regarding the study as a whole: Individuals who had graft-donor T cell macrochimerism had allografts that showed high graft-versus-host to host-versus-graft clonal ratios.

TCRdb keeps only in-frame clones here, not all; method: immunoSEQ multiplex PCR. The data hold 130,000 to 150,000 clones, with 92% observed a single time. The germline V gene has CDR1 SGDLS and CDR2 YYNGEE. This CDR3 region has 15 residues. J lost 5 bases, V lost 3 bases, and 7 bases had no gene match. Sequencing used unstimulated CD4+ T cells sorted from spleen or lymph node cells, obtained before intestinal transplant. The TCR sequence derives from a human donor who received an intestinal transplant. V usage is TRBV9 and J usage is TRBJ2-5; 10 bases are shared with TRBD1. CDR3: CASSETTGGRETQYF. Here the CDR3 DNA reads TGTGCCAGCAGCGAGACGACAGGGGGCCGGGAGACCCAGTACTTC.